This is a list of T cell receptor beta chains from one sample in a study of memory CD4+ T cells and cytomegalovirus serostatus. Profiled with immunoSEQ multiplex PCR; TCRdb holds only in-frame clones, not every one. Among 25,000 to 35,000 clones, 65% to 80% were seen once, and the ten largest hold less than 0.8%. The sample consisted of memory CD4+ T cells from blood. These receptors all stem from an adult in good health and CMV-seronegative. Some clones in this sample may be carry-over from other donors' samples. The CDR3 runs from the conserved cysteine through the conserved F or W. Each record gives: clone size, D gene, J gene, V gene, CDR3 DNA, CDR3 protein. The D gene is left open where the match is weak. Clone size appears in some rows only: once, few, many, or a class for an expanded clone.

NA,TRBD1,TRBJ1-1,TRBV5-6,TGTGCCAGCAGCTGGACAGGGGTAATTATGAACACTGAAGCTTTCTTT,CASSWTGVIMNTEAFF
NA,NA,TRBJ1-1,TRBV9,TGTGCCAGCAGCGTAGGGTGGGGGCAGGCGAACACTGAAGCTTTCTTT,CASSVGWGQANTEAFF
NA,NA,TRBJ2-3,TRBV9,TGTGCCAGCAGCGGGCCAACATGGAGCACAGATACGCAGTATTTT,CASSGPTWSTDTQYF
NA,NA,TRBJ2-1,TRBV29-1,TGCAGCGTTGAAACAGGAGCTCGAACTTTCTTC,CSVETGARTFF
NA,TRBD1,TRBJ2-4,TRBV23-1,TGCGCCAACAATTCCGACAGGGTCGGAGTCAAAAACATTCAGTACTTC,CANNSDRVGVKNIQYF
NA,NA,TRBJ1-4,TRBV4-2,TGTGCCAGCAGCCAACAACAGGGTCAGAGTGAAAAACTGTTTTTT,CASSQQQGQSEKLFF
NA,NA,TRBJ1-1,TRBV7-6,TGTGCCAGCAGCTTAGCTGAAGGATCTGAAGCTTTCTTT,CASSLAEGSEAFF
NA,NA,TRBJ1-2,TRBV5-6,TGTGCCAGCAGCCTAGGTCTAGGCTATGGCTACACCTTC,CASSLGLGYGYTF
NA,TRBD1,TRBJ1-1,TRBV15,TGTGCCACCAGGTGGGGGGTAGTGGGGACAGGGCGGGGAGATGAAGCTTTCTTT,CATRWGVVGTGRGDEAFF
few,NA,TRBJ2-5,TRBV30,TGTGCCTGGAGTGGGGCCTTGAGGGCCCAGTACTTC,CAWSGALRAQYF
NA,NA,TRBJ1-1,TRBV19,TGTGCCAGTGGGGGGGGGCTGAACACTGAAGCTTTCTTT,CASGGGLNTEAFF
few,NA,TRBJ1-1,TRBV6-1,TGTGCCAGCAGTGAACGAGGCGGGTCTACTGAAGCTTTCTTT,CASSERGGSTEAFF
NA,TRBD2,TRBJ2-5,TRBV19,TGTGCCAGTATGCGGGGGGGCGTGGAAGAGACCCAGTACTTC,CASMRGGVEETQYF
NA,TRBD1,TRBJ2-7,TRBV4-2,TGTGCCAGCAGCCAAGGGGGGACAGAGATCTACGAGCAGTACTTC,CASSQGGTEIYEQYF
NA,NA,TRBJ2-3,TRBV4-2,TGTGCCAGCAGCCAAGGGTGGGCGGGCCGCACAGATACGCAGTATTTT,CASSQGWAGRTDTQYF
NA,TRBD1,TRBJ2-1,TRBV18,TGTGCCAGCTCACCACCGAATGCGGGACAGGGGGCTTATGAGCAGTTCTTC,CASSPPNAGQGAYEQFF
NA,TRBD2,TRBJ2-5,TRBV14,TGTGCCAGCAGCCAGGCTACTAGCGGGGGTTCGACCCAGTACTTC,CASSQATSGGSTQYF
few,TRBD1,TRBJ2-2,TRBV18,TGTGCCAGCTCACTTAGAACCCCGGGACAGGGGAGCACCGGGGAGCTGTTTTTT,CASSLRTPGQGSTGELFF